This is a list of T cell receptor beta chains from one sample in a study of cytomegalovirus exposure and HLA in healthy donors. The repertoire was sequenced with immunoSEQ multiplex PCR; TCRdb's copy has only in-frame clones and lacks some. Of 150,000 to 200,000 clones listed, roughly nine tenths are singletons. The sequenced sample consisted of PBMCs. These receptors originate from a woman between 18 and 29 years old in good health and CMV-seropositive. Both conserved end residues are part of each CDR3. Each record gives: CDR3 protein, CDR3 DNA, J gene, clone size, D gene, V gene. D genes are given only for firm matches. Size values are once, few and many counts, or a class for expanded clones, and some rows have none.

CDR3aa: CASSSRDATNEKLFF
CDR3nt: TGTGCCAGCAGCAGTCGAGATGCAACTAATGAAAAACTGTTTTTT
j_gene: TRBJ1-4
abundance: once
d_gene: NA
v_gene: TRBV21-1

CDR3aa: CASSQVWVRGSYEQYF
CDR3nt: TGCGCCAGCAGCCAAGTATGGGTCAGGGGCTCCTACGAGCAGTACTTC
j_gene: TRBJ2-7
abundance: NA
d_gene: NA
v_gene: TRBV4-1

CDR3aa: CSATNLAEPASYNEQFF
CDR3nt: TGCAGCGCAACCAACTTAGCGGAGCCCGCCTCCTACAATGAGCAGTTCTTC
j_gene: TRBJ2-1
abundance: NA
d_gene: NA
v_gene: TRBV29-1

CDR3aa: CASSEPGQANEKLFF
CDR3nt: TGTGCCAGCAGTGAACCGGGACAAGCTAATGAAAAACTGTTTTTT
j_gene: TRBJ1-4
abundance: NA
d_gene: NA
v_gene: TRBV25-1

CDR3aa: CASTMGQGAGNEQFF
CDR3nt: TGTGCCAGCACCATGGGACAGGGGGCGGGGAATGAGCAGTTCTTC
j_gene: TRBJ2-1
abundance: NA
d_gene: TRBD1
v_gene: TRBV7-9

CDR3aa: CASSSLAGTGELFF
CDR3nt: TGTGCCAGCAGTTCACTAGCGGGCACCGGGGAGCTGTTTTTT
j_gene: TRBJ2-2
abundance: NA
d_gene: TRBD2
v_gene: TRBV6-5

CDR3aa: CASSYTSGASDTQYF
CDR3nt: TGTGCCAGCAGCTATACTAGCGGAGCCTCAGATACGCAGTATTTT
j_gene: TRBJ2-3
abundance: NA
d_gene: TRBD2
v_gene: TRBV7-6

CDR3aa: CASSLDSTGPQHF
CDR3nt: TGCGCCAGCAGCTTGGATTCAACCGGGCCCCAGCATTTT
j_gene: TRBJ1-5
abundance: NA
d_gene: NA
v_gene: TRBV5-1

CDR3aa: CASSKGAYPPNNEQFF
CDR3nt: TGTGCCAGTAGTAAGGGGGCGTACCCCCCGAACAATGAGCAGTTCTTC
j_gene: TRBJ2-1
abundance: once
d_gene: TRBD1
v_gene: TRBV19

CDR3aa: CAWSANRQGLYGYTF
CDR3nt: TGTGCCTGGAGTGCTAATCGACAGGGCCTCTATGGCTACACCTTC
j_gene: TRBJ1-2
abundance: NA
d_gene: TRBD1
v_gene: TRBV30

CDR3aa: CASSQGPDTSTDTQYF
CDR3nt: TGCGCCAGCAGCCAAGGGCCAGACACTAGCACAGATACGCAGTATTTT
j_gene: TRBJ2-3
abundance: NA
d_gene: NA
v_gene: TRBV4-1

CDR3aa: CASSLGGGETQYF
CDR3nt: TGCGCCAGCAGCTTAGGGGGGGGAGAGACCCAGTACTTC
j_gene: TRBJ2-5
abundance: NA
d_gene: NA
v_gene: TRBV5-1

CDR3aa: CASSQEGGRTVSPLHF
CDR3nt: TGCGCCAGCAGCCAAGAGGGAGGACGGACGGTTTCACCCCTCCACTTT
j_gene: TRBJ1-6
abundance: NA
d_gene: NA
v_gene: TRBV4-1

CDR3aa: CASRPTGYGYGYTF
CDR3nt: TGTGCCAGTAGACCAACAGGGTACGGCTATGGCTACACCTTC
j_gene: TRBJ1-2
abundance: NA
d_gene: NA
v_gene: TRBV19

CDR3aa: CASGLGSGTASQPQHF
CDR3nt: TGTGCTAGTGGTTTGGGCTCCGGGACAGCCAGTCAGCCCCAGCATTTT
j_gene: TRBJ1-5
abundance: NA
d_gene: TRBD1
v_gene: TRBV12-5

CDR3aa: CASTAPWAGELFF
CDR3nt: TGTGCCAGCACAGCGCCCTGGGCCGGGGAGCTGTTTTTT
j_gene: TRBJ2-2
abundance: NA
d_gene: NA
v_gene: TRBV6-5

CDR3aa: CASSFSGGLYNEQFF
CDR3nt: TGTGCCAGCAGCTTTAGCGGGGGGCTATACAATGAGCAGTTCTTC
j_gene: TRBJ2-1
abundance: NA
d_gene: TRBD2
v_gene: TRBV7-9

CDR3aa: CASSYWGTGDQPQHF
CDR3nt: TGTGCCAGCAGTTACTGGGGGACAGGGGATCAGCCCCAGCATTTT
j_gene: TRBJ1-5
abundance: NA
d_gene: TRBD1
v_gene: TRBV6-6

CDR3aa: CASSLAQGVSLNYGYTF
CDR3nt: TGTGCCAGCAGCTTAGCGCAGGGTGTGTCTTTGAACTATGGCTACACCTTC
j_gene: TRBJ1-2
abundance: NA
d_gene: NA
v_gene: TRBV7-2

CDR3aa: CASSLRELGSYEQYF
CDR3nt: TGTGCCAGCAGCTTAAGGGAGTTGGGCTCCTACGAGCAGTACTTC
j_gene: TRBJ2-7
abundance: NA
d_gene: NA
v_gene: TRBV7-9

CDR3aa: CASVKKGAGQQFF
CDR3nt: TGTGCCAGCGTCAAAAAAGGAGCGGGGCAGCAGTTCTTC
j_gene: TRBJ2-1
abundance: NA
d_gene: TRBD2
v_gene: TRBV27

CDR3aa: CASSPINRGRSAVGQYF
CDR3nt: TGTGCCAGCAGCCCAATTAACAGGGGGCGATCGGCGGTCGGGCAGTACTTC
j_gene: TRBJ2-7
abundance: NA
d_gene: TRBD1
v_gene: TRBV7-2

CDR3aa: CATSSGGLTSWGYTF
CDR3nt: TGTGCCACCAGCAGTGGGGGGTTAACTTCCTGGGGCTACACCTTC
j_gene: TRBJ1-2
abundance: NA
d_gene: NA
v_gene: TRBV15

CDR3aa: CASSPQASGAFSNTDTQYF
CDR3nt: TGCGCCAGCAGCCCCCAGGCTAGCGGGGCCTTTTCCAACACAGATACGCAGTATTTT
j_gene: TRBJ2-3
abundance: NA
d_gene: TRBD2
v_gene: TRBV5-1

CDR3aa: CASSPGRGGPYF
CDR3nt: TGCGCCAGCAGCCCAGGCCGCGGGGGACCGTATTTT
j_gene: TRBJ2-3
abundance: once
d_gene: TRBD2
v_gene: TRBV4-3

CDR3aa: CSAEGGGTSGRASTDTQYF
CDR3nt: TGCAGCGCTGAGGGGGGAGGGACTAGCGGGAGGGCGAGCACAGATACGCAGTATTTT
j_gene: TRBJ2-3
abundance: NA
d_gene: TRBD2
v_gene: TRBV29-1

CDR3aa: CASSMASGRAHEQFF
CDR3nt: TGTGCCAGTAGTATGGCAAGCGGGAGGGCTCATGAGCAGTTCTTC
j_gene: TRBJ2-1
abundance: NA
d_gene: TRBD2
v_gene: TRBV19

CDR3aa: CASSSDSYGYTF
CDR3nt: TGTGCCAGCAGCTCGGACAGCTATGGCTACACCTTC
j_gene: TRBJ1-2
abundance: NA
d_gene: NA
v_gene: TRBV7-9

CDR3aa: CASSLPGAGNEQFF
CDR3nt: TGTGCCAGCAGCTTACCCGGGGCGGGAAATGAGCAGTTCTTC
j_gene: TRBJ2-1
abundance: NA
d_gene: NA
v_gene: TRBV7-8

CDR3aa: CASSKQGEGRETQYF
CDR3nt: TGTGCCAGCTCCAAACAGGGGGAAGGGAGAGAGACCCAGTACTTC
j_gene: TRBJ2-5
abundance: once
d_gene: TRBD1
v_gene: TRBV2

CDR3aa: CASSQYIGSSGNTIYF
CDR3nt: TGTGCCAGCAGCCAGTATATCGGGTCCTCTGGAAACACCATATATTTT
j_gene: TRBJ1-3
abundance: NA
d_gene: NA
v_gene: TRBV4-2

CDR3aa: CATSTIPGGHQPQHF
CDR3nt: TGTGCCACCAGCACCATACCGGGGGGGCATCAGCCCCAGCATTTT
j_gene: TRBJ1-5
abundance: NA
d_gene: NA
v_gene: TRBV15

CDR3aa: CASSELAGGGNEQYF
CDR3nt: TGTGCCAGCAGTGAACTGGCCGGGGGTGGGAACGAGCAGTACTTC
j_gene: TRBJ2-7
abundance: NA
d_gene: NA
v_gene: TRBV2

CDR3aa: CASSLTPHEQYF
CDR3nt: TGTGCCAGCAGCTTAACTCCCCACGAGCAGTACTTC
j_gene: TRBJ2-7
abundance: NA
d_gene: NA
v_gene: TRBV11-3

CDR3aa: CASSLGNGASQETQYF
CDR3nt: TGCGCCAGCAGCTTGGGAAACGGAGCCTCTCAAGAGACCCAGTACTTC
j_gene: TRBJ2-5
abundance: NA
d_gene: NA
v_gene: TRBV5-1

CDR3aa: CASSYSTGSSIEKLFF
CDR3nt: TGTGCCAGCAGTTACTCGACGGGGTCCTCAATTGAAAAACTGTTTTTT
j_gene: TRBJ1-4
abundance: NA
d_gene: NA
v_gene: TRBV6-6

CDR3aa: CASGGEVPGTEAFF
CDR3nt: TGCGCGTCTGGCGGGGAAGTACCGGGCACTGAAGCTTTCTTT
j_gene: TRBJ1-1
abundance: NA
d_gene: NA
v_gene: TRBV5-1

CDR3aa: CASSETSGREFF
CDR3nt: TGTGCCAGCAGCGAGACTAGCGGGAGGGAGTTCTTC
j_gene: TRBJ2-1
abundance: NA
d_gene: TRBD2
v_gene: TRBV9

CDR3aa: CASSIVGGNDEKLFF
CDR3nt: TGTGCCAGTAGTATAGTAGGGGGAAACGATGAAAAACTGTTTTTT
j_gene: TRBJ1-4
abundance: NA
d_gene: NA
v_gene: TRBV19

CDR3aa: CASLGTGGLGYTF
CDR3nt: TGTGCCAGCCTCGGGACAGGGGGCCTTGGCTACACCTTC
j_gene: TRBJ1-2
abundance: few
d_gene: TRBD1
v_gene: TRBV2

CDR3aa: CASNERSGGDQPQHF
CDR3nt: TGTGCCAGTAACGAGAGATCGGGGGGAGATCAGCCCCAGCATTTT
j_gene: TRBJ1-5
abundance: NA
d_gene: NA
v_gene: TRBV19

CDR3aa: CASSLVLGASADEQYF
CDR3nt: TGCGCCAGCAGCTTGGTATTGGGGGCCTCAGCCGACGAGCAGTACTTC
j_gene: TRBJ2-7
abundance: NA
d_gene: NA
v_gene: TRBV5-1

CDR3aa: CASSKSRRQGAGGNQPQHF
CDR3nt: TGTGCCAGCAGCAAATCCCGGAGACAGGGGGCCGGGGGCAATCAGCCCCAGCATTTT
j_gene: TRBJ1-5
abundance: NA
d_gene: NA
v_gene: TRBV21-1

CDR3aa: CASSRPPGASETQYF
CDR3nt: TGTGCCAGCAGCCGACCACCAGGGGCGTCAGAGACCCAGTACTTC
j_gene: TRBJ2-5
abundance: NA
d_gene: NA
v_gene: TRBV7-2

CDR3aa: CASSVATTSETQYF
CDR3nt: TGTGCCAGCAGCGTAGCTACAACCTCGGAGACGCAGTATTTT
j_gene: TRBJ2-3
abundance: once
d_gene: NA
v_gene: TRBV9

CDR3aa: CASSLCGVAGADNGYTF
CDR3nt: TGTGCCAGCAGTTTATGTGGGGTAGCAGGGGCGGATAATGGCTACACCTTC
j_gene: TRBJ1-2
abundance: NA
d_gene: NA
v_gene: TRBV27

CDR3aa: CASTYWGLANTEAFF
CDR3nt: TGTGCCAGCACCTATTGGGGGCTCGCGAACACTGAAGCTTTCTTT
j_gene: TRBJ1-1
abundance: once
d_gene: NA
v_gene: TRBV7-9

CDR3aa: CAGTGAGNTIYF
CDR3nt: TGTGCCGGGACAGGGGCTGGAAACACCATATATTTT
j_gene: TRBJ1-3
abundance: once
d_gene: TRBD1
v_gene: TRBV30

CDR3aa: CASSGSGGLRDEQFF
CDR3nt: TGTGCCAGCTCAGGTTCAGGGGGCCTTAGGGATGAGCAGTTCTTC
j_gene: TRBJ2-1
abundance: NA
d_gene: TRBD1
v_gene: TRBV25-1

CDR3aa: CATTPGQAKPQHF
CDR3nt: TGCGCCACGACCCCGGGACAGGCGAAGCCCCAGCATTTT
j_gene: TRBJ1-5
abundance: once
d_gene: TRBD1
v_gene: TRBV10-2

CDR3aa: CSVEYRDRGNRNEQYF
CDR3nt: TGCAGCGTTGAATACCGGGACAGGGGGAATCGCAACGAGCAGTACTTC
j_gene: TRBJ2-7
abundance: NA
d_gene: TRBD1
v_gene: TRBV29-1

CDR3aa: CASSESLATPLHF
CDR3nt: TGTGCCAGCAGTGAATCCCTCGCGACACCCCTCCACTTT
j_gene: TRBJ1-6
abundance: NA
d_gene: NA
v_gene: TRBV6-1

CDR3aa: CASSYSRGGLGNTIYF
CDR3nt: TGTGCCAGCAGTTACTCTCGAGGGGGCCTGGGAAACACCATATATTTT
j_gene: TRBJ1-3
abundance: NA
d_gene: TRBD1
v_gene: TRBV6-5

CDR3aa: CASRPGSSGSPYQETQYF
CDR3nt: TGTGCCAGCCGCCCTGGGTCTAGCGGGAGCCCGTACCAAGAGACCCAGTACTTC
j_gene: TRBJ2-5
abundance: once
d_gene: TRBD2
v_gene: TRBV28